This T cell receptor beta chain is drawn from a study of shared clonotypes between healthy human individuals. Study findings and constraints: Rarefaction curves obtained for sorted subsets showed sequencing incomplete despite large depth. Non-shared clonotypes displayed generation probabilities falling below those of clonotypes present in all four donors.

This clone came up once. Its antigen is undetermined. The assay was immunoSEQ multiplex PCR, and TCRdb's table has in-frame clones only and misses some. The table has around 2.1 million clones, around 93% seen once. Terminally differentiated effector memory CD45RA+ cells were excluded from the naive CD8 cells, which were CD45RO-negative and positively selected for CCR7. Germline loops: CDR1 SGHDN, CDR2 FVKESK. With 3 bases removed from V and 8 bases from J, the gap between germline ends came to 16 bases. The CDR3 has 15 residues. Input material: naive CD8+ T cells from PBMCs. The chain couples TRBV14 to TRBJ1-4, with D unresolved. The origin of this receptor is a man between 18 and 35 years old in good health. Some clones in this sample may be carry-over from other donors' samples. CDR3 sequence reads: CASSQEKGAGEKLFF. The CDR3 coding sequence is TGTGCCAGCAGCCAGGAGAAGGGCGCGGGGGAAAAACTGTTTTTT.